Sequencing of this T cell receptor (beta chain) was carried out in a study of T cells after yellow fever vaccination. Looking at the study overall: The authors prepared low-cell-number fractions using SMART-Seq v4 Ultra Low Input. Overall study findings and caveats: Compared with primary, the secondary response was weaker and peaked at day 5, not 15. Within FACS-sorted repertoires, abundant clonotypes contaminating from the bulk population could be present.

In this sample, this clonotype turned up many times. Its cognate antigen is unknown. Universal primer sites and UMIs were introduced during 5'RACE template-switching synthesis of TCR cDNA. Each CDR3 protein gets one entry after TCRdb re-called the 5' RACE reads with MiXCR. The table lists about 120,000 distinct CDR3 sequences, under 9% of them singletons. The CDR3 is 13 amino acids. The germline gives CDR1 MNHEY, CDR2 SMNVEV (reference sequence). The junction had 14 bases not matched to a gene; V was cut back by 7 bases and J by 13 bases. The receptor was isolated from a man aged 30 to 45 who received the YFV17D yellow fever vaccine. This material consisted of CD8+ T cells sorted from PBMCs, taken 45 days after the yellow fever booster vaccination. V is TRBV27 and J is TRBJ2-7; 9 bases agree with TRBD1. CDR3: CASTSRRQGGVYF. The CDR3 nucleotides read TGTGCCAGCACCTCCCGTCGACAGGGGGGCGTTTACTTC.